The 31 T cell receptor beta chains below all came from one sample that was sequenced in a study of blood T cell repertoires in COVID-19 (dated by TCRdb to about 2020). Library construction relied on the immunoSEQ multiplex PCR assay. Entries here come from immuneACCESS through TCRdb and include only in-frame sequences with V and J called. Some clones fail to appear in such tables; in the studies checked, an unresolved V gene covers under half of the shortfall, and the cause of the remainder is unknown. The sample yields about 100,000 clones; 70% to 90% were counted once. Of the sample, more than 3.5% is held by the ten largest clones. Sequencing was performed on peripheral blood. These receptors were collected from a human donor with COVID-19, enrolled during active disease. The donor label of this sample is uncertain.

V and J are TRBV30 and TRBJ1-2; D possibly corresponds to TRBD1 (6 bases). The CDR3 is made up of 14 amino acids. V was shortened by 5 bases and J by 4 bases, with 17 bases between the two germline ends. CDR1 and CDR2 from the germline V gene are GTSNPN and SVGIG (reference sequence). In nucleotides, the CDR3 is TGTGCCTGGCAACCGGTGGGACACGTCTATGGCTACACCTTC. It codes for CAWQPVGHVYGYTF.

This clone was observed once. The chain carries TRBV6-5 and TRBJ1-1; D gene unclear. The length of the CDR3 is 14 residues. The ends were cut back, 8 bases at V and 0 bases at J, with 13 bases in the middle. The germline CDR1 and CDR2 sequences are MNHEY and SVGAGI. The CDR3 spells CASAPGEVNTEAFF. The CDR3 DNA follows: TGTGCCAGCGCTCCCGGGGAGGTGAACACTGAAGCTTTCTTT.

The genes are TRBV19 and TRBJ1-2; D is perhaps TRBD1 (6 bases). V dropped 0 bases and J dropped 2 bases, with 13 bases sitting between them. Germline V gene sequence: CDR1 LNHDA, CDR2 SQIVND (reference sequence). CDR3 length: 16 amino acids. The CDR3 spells CASSIDQGSTNYGYTF. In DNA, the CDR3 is TGTGCCAGTAGTATAGATCAGGGGTCCACGAACTATGGCTACACCTTC. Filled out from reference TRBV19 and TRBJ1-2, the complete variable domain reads DGGITQSPKYLFRKEGQNVTLSCEQNLNHDAMYWYRQDPGQGLRLIYYSQIVNDFQKGDIAEGYSVSREKKESFPLTVTSAQKNPTAFYLCASSIDQGSTNYGYTFGSGTRLTVV.

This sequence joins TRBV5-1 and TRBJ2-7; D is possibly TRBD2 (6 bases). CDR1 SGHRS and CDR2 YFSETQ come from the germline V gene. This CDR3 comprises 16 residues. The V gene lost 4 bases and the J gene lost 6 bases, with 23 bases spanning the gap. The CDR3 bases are TGCGCCAGCAGCCTACTCACCGGGACTCCCACGTTCGAGCAGTACTTC. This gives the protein CASSLLTGTPTFEQYF.

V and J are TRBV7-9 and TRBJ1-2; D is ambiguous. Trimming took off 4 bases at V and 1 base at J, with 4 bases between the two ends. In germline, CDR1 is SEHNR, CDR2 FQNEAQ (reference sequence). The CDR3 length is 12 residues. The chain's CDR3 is CASSYGNYGYTF. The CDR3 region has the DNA TGTGCCAGCAGCTACGGTAACTATGGCTACACCTTC.

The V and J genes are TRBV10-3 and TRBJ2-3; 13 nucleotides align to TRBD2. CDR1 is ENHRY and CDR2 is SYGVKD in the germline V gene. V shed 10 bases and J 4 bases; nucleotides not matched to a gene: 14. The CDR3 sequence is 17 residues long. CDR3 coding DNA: TGTGCCACCGGAGGCCCACTAGCGGGAGGGGTTGCAGATACGCAGTATTTT. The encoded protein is CATGGPLAGGVADTQYF.

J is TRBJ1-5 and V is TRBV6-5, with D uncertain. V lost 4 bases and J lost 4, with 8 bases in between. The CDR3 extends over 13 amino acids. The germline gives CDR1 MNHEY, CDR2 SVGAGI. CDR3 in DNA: TGTGCCAGCAGTTCATTACTGAATCAGCCCCAGCATTTT. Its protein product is CASSSLLNQPQHF.

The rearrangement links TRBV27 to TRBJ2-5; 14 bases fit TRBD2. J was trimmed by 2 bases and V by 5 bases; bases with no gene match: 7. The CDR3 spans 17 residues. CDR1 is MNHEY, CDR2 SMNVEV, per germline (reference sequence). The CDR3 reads CASSRTSGGPNQETQYF. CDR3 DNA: TGTGCCAGCAGTAGGACTAGCGGGGGGCCCAATCAAGAGACCCAGTACTTC.

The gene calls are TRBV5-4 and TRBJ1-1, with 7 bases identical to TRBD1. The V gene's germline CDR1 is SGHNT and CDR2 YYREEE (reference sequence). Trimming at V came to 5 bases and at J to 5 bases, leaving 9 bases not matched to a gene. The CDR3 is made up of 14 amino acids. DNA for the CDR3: TGTGCCAGCAGTAAGGACAGGAGAGGTACTGAAGCTTTCTTT. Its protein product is CASSKDRRGTEAFF.

The CDR3 protein is CASSERRMVTYGYTF. DNA of the CDR3: TGTGCCAGCAGCGAACGGAGGATGGTGACCTATGGCTACACCTTC. V and J are TRBV9 and TRBJ1-2; D uncertain. The length of the CDR3 is 15 residues. Germline V gene lookup returns CDR1 SGDLS and CDR2 YYNGEE. Trimming removed 3 bases from V and 4 bases from J, with 16 bases in between.

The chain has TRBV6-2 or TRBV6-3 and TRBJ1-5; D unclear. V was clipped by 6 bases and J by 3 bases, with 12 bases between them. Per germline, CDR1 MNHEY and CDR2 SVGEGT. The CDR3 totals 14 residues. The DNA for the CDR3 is TGTGCCAGCAGCTATGGGGAGTTCAATCAGCCCCAGCATTTT. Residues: CASSYGEFNQPQHF.

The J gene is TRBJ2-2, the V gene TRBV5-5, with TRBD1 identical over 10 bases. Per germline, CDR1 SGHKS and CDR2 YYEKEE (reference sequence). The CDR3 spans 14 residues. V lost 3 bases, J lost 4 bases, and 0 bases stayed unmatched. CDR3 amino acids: CASSWTGGTGELFF. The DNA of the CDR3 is TGTGCCAGCAGCTGGACAGGGGGCACCGGGGAGCTGTTTTTT.

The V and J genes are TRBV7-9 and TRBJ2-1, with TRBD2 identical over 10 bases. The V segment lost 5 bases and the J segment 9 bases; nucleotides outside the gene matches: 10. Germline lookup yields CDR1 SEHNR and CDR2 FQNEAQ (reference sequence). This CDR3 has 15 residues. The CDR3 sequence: CASSLGGLAGAEQFF. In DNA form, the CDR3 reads TGTGCCAGCAGCCTGGGGGGTCTAGCGGGAGCTGAGCAGTTCTTC.

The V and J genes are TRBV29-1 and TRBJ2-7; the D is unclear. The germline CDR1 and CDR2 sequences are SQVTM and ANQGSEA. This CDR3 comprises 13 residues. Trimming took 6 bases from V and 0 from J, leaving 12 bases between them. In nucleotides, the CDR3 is TGCAGCGTAGCCAACCCGTCCTCCTACGAGCAGTACTTC. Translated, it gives CSVANPSSYEQYF.

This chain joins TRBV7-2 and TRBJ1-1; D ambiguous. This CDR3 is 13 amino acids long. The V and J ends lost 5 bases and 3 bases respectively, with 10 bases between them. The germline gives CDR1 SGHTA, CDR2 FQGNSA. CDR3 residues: CASSLRRDTEAFF. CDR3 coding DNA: TGTGCCAGCAGCCTGCGACGGGACACTGAAGCTTTCTTT.

CDR3 bases: TGTGCCAGCAGTGTGCTTATCGTCGGGGATACGCAGTATTTT. Its translation is CASSVLIVGDTQYF. The chain links TRBV9 to TRBJ2-3; D is unresolved. V was shortened by 5 bases and J by 6 bases, with 16 bases between the two germline ends. The CDR3 extends over 14 amino acids. Germline V gives CDR1 SGDLS, CDR2 YYNGEE.

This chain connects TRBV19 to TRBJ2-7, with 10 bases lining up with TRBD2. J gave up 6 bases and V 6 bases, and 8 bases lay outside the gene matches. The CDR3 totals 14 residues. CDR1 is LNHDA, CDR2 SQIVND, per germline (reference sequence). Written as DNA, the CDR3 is TGTGCCAGTAGAAATAGCGGGGGGCCTCTCGAGCAGTACTTC. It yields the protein CASRNSGGPLEQYF. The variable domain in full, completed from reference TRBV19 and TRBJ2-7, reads DGGITQSPKYLFRKEGQNVTLSCEQNLNHDAMYWYRQDPGQGLRLIYYSQIVNDFQKGDIAEGYSVSREKKESFPLTVTSAQKNPTAFYLCASRNSGGPLEQYFGPGTRLTVT.

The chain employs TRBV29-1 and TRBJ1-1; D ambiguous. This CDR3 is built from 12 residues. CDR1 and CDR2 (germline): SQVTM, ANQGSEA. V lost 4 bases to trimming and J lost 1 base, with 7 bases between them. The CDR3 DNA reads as TGCAGCGTTGGCGAGAAGAACACTGAAGCTTTCTTT. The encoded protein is CSVGEKNTEAFF. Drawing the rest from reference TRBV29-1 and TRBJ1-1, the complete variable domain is SAVISQKPSRDICQRGTSLTIQCQVDSQVTMMFWYRQQPGQSLTLIATANQGSEATYESGFVIDKFPISRPNLTFSTLTVSNMSPEDSSIYLCSVGEKNTEAFFGQGTRLTVV.

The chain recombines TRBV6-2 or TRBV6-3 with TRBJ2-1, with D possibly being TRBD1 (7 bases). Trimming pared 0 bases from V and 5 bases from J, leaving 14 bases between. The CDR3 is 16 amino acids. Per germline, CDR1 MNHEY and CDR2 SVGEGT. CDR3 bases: TGTGCCAGCAGTTACTCTTACGCCAGGGGGGACAATGAGCAGTTCTTC. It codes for CASSYSYARGDNEQFF.

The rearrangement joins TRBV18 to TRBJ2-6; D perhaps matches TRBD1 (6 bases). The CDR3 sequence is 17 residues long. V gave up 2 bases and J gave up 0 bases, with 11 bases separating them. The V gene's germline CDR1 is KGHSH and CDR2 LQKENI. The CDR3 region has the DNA TGTGCCAGCTCACCAAGTACAGGGATCTCTGGGGCCAACGTCCTGACTTTC. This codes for CASSPSTGISGANVLTF.

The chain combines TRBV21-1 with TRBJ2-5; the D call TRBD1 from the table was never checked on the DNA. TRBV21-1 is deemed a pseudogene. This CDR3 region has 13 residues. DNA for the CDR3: TGTGCCAGCAGAGGACAGCCCCAAGAGACCCAGTACTTC. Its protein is CASRGQPQETQYF.

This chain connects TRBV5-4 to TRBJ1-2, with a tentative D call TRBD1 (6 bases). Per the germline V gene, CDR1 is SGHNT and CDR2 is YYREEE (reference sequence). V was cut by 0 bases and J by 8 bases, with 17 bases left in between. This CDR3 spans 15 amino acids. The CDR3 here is CASSLVRGAKKGYTF. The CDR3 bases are TGTGCCAGCAGCTTGGTACGGGGGGCGAAGAAAGGCTACACCTTC.

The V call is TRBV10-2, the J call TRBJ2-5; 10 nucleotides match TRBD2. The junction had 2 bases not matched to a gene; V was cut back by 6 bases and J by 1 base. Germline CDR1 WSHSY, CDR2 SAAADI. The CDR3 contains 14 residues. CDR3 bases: TGCGCCAGCAGCTCTAGCGGGAGCCAAGAGACCCAGTACTTC. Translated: CASSSSGSQETQYF.

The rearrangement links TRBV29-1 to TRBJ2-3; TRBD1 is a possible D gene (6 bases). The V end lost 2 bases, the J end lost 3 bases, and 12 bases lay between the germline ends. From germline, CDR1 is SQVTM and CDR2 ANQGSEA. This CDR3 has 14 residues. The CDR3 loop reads CSVELPGETDTQYF. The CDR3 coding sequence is TGCAGCGTTGAATTGCCAGGGGAAACAGATACGCAGTATTTT.

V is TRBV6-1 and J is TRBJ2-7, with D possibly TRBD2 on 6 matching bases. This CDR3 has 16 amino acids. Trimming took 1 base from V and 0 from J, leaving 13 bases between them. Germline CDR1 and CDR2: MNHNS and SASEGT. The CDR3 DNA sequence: TGTGCCAGCAGTGAAGGTGGCGGGACCCACTCCTACGAGCAGTACTTC. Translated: CASSEGGGTHSYEQYF.

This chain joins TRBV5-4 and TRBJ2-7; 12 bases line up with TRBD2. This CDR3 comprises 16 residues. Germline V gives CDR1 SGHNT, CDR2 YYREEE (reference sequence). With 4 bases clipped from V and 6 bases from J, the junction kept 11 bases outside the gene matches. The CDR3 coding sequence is TGTGCCAGCAGCCCAGTTACTAGCGGGGGGTCACCCGAGCAGTACTTC. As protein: CASSPVTSGGSPEQYF.

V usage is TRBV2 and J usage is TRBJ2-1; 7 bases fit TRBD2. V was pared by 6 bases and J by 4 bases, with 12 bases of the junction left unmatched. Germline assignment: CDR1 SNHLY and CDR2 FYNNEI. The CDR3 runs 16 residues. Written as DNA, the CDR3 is TGTGCCAGCAGGGGAAGACTAGCCTCGGGTTACAATGAGCAGTTCTTC. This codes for CASRGRLASGYNEQFF. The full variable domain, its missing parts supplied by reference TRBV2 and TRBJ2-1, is EPEVTQTPSHQVTQMGQEVILRCVPISNHLYFYWYRQILGQKVEFLVSFYNNEISEKSEIFDDQFSVERPDGSNFTLKIRSTKLEDSAMYFCASRGRLASGYNEQFFGPGTRLTVL.

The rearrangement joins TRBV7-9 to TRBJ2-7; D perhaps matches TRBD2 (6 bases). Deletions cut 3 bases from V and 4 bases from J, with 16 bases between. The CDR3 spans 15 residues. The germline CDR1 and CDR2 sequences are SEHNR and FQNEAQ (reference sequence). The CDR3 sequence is CASSFEDGGKYEQYF. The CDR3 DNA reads TGTGCCAGCAGCTTCGAAGACGGGGGAAAGTACGAGCAGTACTTC.

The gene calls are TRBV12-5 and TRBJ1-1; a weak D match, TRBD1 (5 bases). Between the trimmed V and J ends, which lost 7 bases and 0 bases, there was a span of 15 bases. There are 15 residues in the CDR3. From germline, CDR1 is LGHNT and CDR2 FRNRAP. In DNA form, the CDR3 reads TGTGCTAGTGACCCCAGGGAAGGCGTGAACACTGAAGCTTTCTTT. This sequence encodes CASDPREGVNTEAFF.

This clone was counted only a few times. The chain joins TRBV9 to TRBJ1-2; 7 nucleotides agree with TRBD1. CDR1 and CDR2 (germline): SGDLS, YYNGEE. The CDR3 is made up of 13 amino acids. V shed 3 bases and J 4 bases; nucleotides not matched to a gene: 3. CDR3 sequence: CASSARQGYGYTF. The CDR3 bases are TGTGCCAGCAGCGCCCGACAGGGCTATGGCTACACCTTC. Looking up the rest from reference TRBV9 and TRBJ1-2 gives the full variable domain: DSGVTQTPKHLITATGQRVTLRCSPRSGDLSVYWYQQSLDQGLQFLIQYYNGEERAKGNILERFSAQQFPDLHSELNLSSLELGDSALYFCASSARQGYGYTFGSGTRLTVV.

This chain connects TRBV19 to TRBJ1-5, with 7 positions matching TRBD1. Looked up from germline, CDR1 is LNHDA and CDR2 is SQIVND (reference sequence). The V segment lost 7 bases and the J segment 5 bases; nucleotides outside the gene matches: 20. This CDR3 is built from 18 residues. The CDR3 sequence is CASTLDTPRGLTHQPQHF. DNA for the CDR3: TGTGCCAGTACCCTAGATACCCCAAGGGGGCTCACCCATCAGCCCCAGCATTTT.